Listed below are T cell receptor beta chains from one sample, sequenced in a study of graft-versus-host responses after intestinal transplantation. Some clones are missing from TCRdb's copy, which holds only in-frame ones; the method was immunoSEQ multiplex PCR. The sample lists approximately 130,000 clones, about 92% occurring once. These receptors' targets are unknown. The source material was unstimulated CD4+ T cells sorted from spleen or lymph node cells, sampled before intestinal transplant. These receptors all come from a human donor who received an intestinal transplant. CDR3s include the opening cysteine and the closing phenylalanine or tryptophan. The D gene is left open where the match is weak. A row's size may be missing; if present it is once, few, many or a size class.

J | size | D | V | CDR3 | DNA
TRBJ2-5 | - | - | TRBV6-6 | CASSSQGTQYF | TGTGCCAGCAGTTCCCAGGGGACCCAGTACTTC
TRBJ1-2 | - | - | TRBV9 | CASSPTTVNPGYTF | TGTGCCAGCAGCCCGACGACAGTAAATCCTGGCTACACCTTC
TRBJ1-2 | once | - | TRBV20-1 | CSVQGNYGYTF | TGCAGTGTCCAGGGAAACTATGGCTACACCTTC
TRBJ1-4 | - | - | TRBV6-5 | CASSPGPGGEKLFF | TGTGCCAGCAGCCCCGGACCCGGGGGGGAAAAACTGTTTTTT
TRBJ1-1 | - | TRBD1 | TRBV7-9 | CASSLGTGDTEAFF | TGTGCCAGCAGCCTAGGGACAGGGGACACTGAAGCTTTCTTT
TRBJ1-1 | - | - | TRBV7-3 | CASSLKSGGGTEAFF | TGTGCCAGCAGCTTAAAATCGGGAGGGGGAACTGAAGCTTTCTTT
TRBJ2-5 | - | TRBD2 | TRBV11-3 | CASSFSGGFQETQYF | TGTGCCAGCAGCTTCAGCGGGGGGTTTCAAGAGACCCAGTACTTC
TRBJ2-3 | - | - | TRBV27 | CASSLGTSSTDTQYF | TGTGCCAGCAGTTTAGGCACCTCTAGCACAGATACGCAGTATTTT
TRBJ1-4 | once | - | TRBV20-1 | CSAPVNEKLFF | TGCAGTGCTCCTGTGAATGAAAAACTGTTTTTT
TRBJ2-2 | - | TRBD1 | TRBV18 | CASSLEGQGPTGELFF | TGTGCCAGCTCACTTGAGGGACAGGGACCCACCGGGGAGCTGTTTTTT
TRBJ1-3 | - | TRBD1 | TRBV30 | CAWSWGGTGSGNTIYF | TGTGCCTGGAGCTGGGGCGGGACAGGCTCTGGAAACACCATATATTTT
TRBJ2-1 | - | TRBD2 | TRBV5-6 | CASSSGGARNEQFF | TGTGCCAGCAGTAGCGGGGGGGCTAGGAATGAGCAGTTCTTC
TRBJ2-7 | - | TRBD1 | TRBV11-2 | CASSLGTTGNEQYF | TGTGCCAGCAGCCTGGGTACGACAGGGAACGAGCAGTACTTC
TRBJ2-5 | - | TRBD1 | TRBV5-1 | CASSLGSSGQGQYF | TGCGCCAGCAGCTTGGGTTCGTCGGGACAGGGCCAGTACTTC
TRBJ1-2 | once | TRBD1 | TRBV28 | CASSSSGQGARGYTF | TGTGCCAGCAGCTCTAGCGGACAGGGGGCGCGGGGCTACACCTTC
TRBJ1-6 | - | - | TRBV7-9 | CASSLWQRNSPLHF | TGTGCCAGCAGCTTATGGCAGAGGAATTCACCCCTCCACTTT
TRBJ1-2 | once | TRBD1 | TRBV5-4 | CASRRSRDRSFTNYGYTF | TGTGCCAGCAGACGGAGCCGGGACAGATCATTTACTAACTATGGCTACACCTTC
TRBJ2-5 | - | - | TRBV9 | CASSVGLQVGTQYF | TGTGCCAGCAGCGTAGGGTTACAGGTGGGGACCCAGTACTTC
TRBJ1-1 | - | - | TRBV7-2 | CASSLAGFTEAFF | TGTGCCAGCAGCTTAGCAGGGTTCACTGAAGCTTTCTTT
TRBJ2-7 | - | TRBD1 | TRBV5-5 | CASSAGTGNYEQYF | TGTGCCAGCAGCGCCGGGACAGGGAACTACGAGCAGTACTTC
TRBJ2-2 | - | - | TRBV10-3 | CAISESVDTGELFF | TGTGCCATCAGTGAGTCGGTAGACACCGGGGAGCTGTTTTTT
TRBJ2-1 | once | TRBD2 | TRBV10-3 | CAISESAGLAGGRGTYNEQFF | TGTGCCATCAGTGAGTCAGCGGGACTAGCGGGGGGAAGAGGAACATACAATGAGCAGTTCTTC
TRBJ1-3 | - | TRBD1 | TRBV5-5 | CASSGQGDGNTIYF | TGTGCCAGCAGCGGACAGGGGGACGGAAACACCATATATTTT
TRBJ2-3 | - | TRBD2 | TRBV7-9 | CASSSFSGGTDTQYF | TGTGCCAGCAGCTCGTTCAGCGGGGGCACAGATACGCAGTATTTT
TRBJ1-6 | - | - | TRBV9 | CASSPTDSPLHF | TGTGCCAGCAGCCCGACGGATTCACCCCTCCACTTT
TRBJ2-1 | - | TRBD2 | TRBV6-1 | CATSGGGGYEQFF | TGTGCCACCTCTGGCGGGGGAGGCTATGAGCAGTTCTTC
TRBJ1-2 | - | - | TRBV29-1 | CSASPGHPWDYGYTF | TGCAGCGCCTCCCCGGGCCACCCCTGGGACTATGGCTACACCTTC
TRBJ1-1 | - | - | TRBV20-1 | CSADSGTSAFF | TGCAGTGCTGATAGTGGGACAAGTGCTTTCTTT
TRBJ1-5 | - | - | TRBV10-3 | CAISEPDQPQHF | TGTGCCATCAGTGAACCGGATCAGCCCCAGCATTTT
TRBJ2-7 | - | - | TRBV5-1 | CASSLVSGTAYEQYF | TGCGCCAGCAGCTTAGTAAGCGGGACAGCCTACGAGCAGTACTTC
TRBJ1-2 | - | - | TRBV21-1 | CALKRGDHYGYTF | TGTGCCTTAAAGCGGGGGGACCACTATGGCTACACCTTC
TRBJ2-5 | once | - | TRBV18 | CASSPGTAGETQYF | TGTGCCAGCTCACCTGGAACAGCTGGGGAGACCCAGTACTTC
TRBJ2-3 | - | - | TRBV5-4 | CASSSGSRFTDTQYF | TGTGCCAGCAGCTCGGGTAGCAGGTTCACAGATACGCAGTATTTT
TRBJ2-4 | - | - | TRBV6-5 | CAGSYSGFSGNIQYF | TGTGCCGGCAGTTACTCCGGGTTTTCGGGGAACATTCAGTACTTC
TRBJ1-1 | - | - | TRBV18 | CASSPRQSPLMNTEAFF | TGTGCCAGCTCACCAAGACAGAGCCCTCTTATGAACACTGAAGCTTTCTTT
TRBJ2-3 | - | - | TRBV6-6 | CASSYSSVNAQYF | TGTGCCAGCAGTTACTCGAGCGTAAACGCGCAGTATTTT
TRBJ1-4 | - | - | TRBV11-2 | CASSFSWGRGEKLFF | TGTGCCAGCAGCTTCTCTTGGGGTCGCGGTGAAAAACTGTTTTTT
TRBJ2-7 | - | TRBD2 | TRBV29-1 | CSVGSGRYEQYF | TGCAGCGTTGGTTCCGGGAGGTACGAGCAGTACTTC
TRBJ2-1 | - | TRBD2 | TRBV9 | CASSHRAGGDFDEQFF | TGTGCCAGCAGCCATCGGGCGGGGGGCGACTTTGATGAGCAGTTCTTC
TRBJ1-2 | - | - | TRBV10-3 | CAISRAEGNYGYTF | TGTGCCATCAGCCGGGCCGAAGGGAACTATGGCTACACCTTC